These 20 T cell receptor beta chains share one sample of origin, sequenced in a study of T cells after yellow fever vaccination. One entry per CDR3 protein results from TCRdb running MiXCR on the 5' RACE reads. The repertoire consists of about 130,000 distinct CDR3 sequences, with under 8% occurring once and the leading ten covering under 0.7%. The sample consisted of CD4+ T cells sorted from PBMCs, taken 10 days after the yellow fever booster vaccination. These receptors came from a man aged 25-45 years who received the YFV17D yellow fever vaccine.

At least ten counts were recorded for this clonotype. The V call is TRBV7-2, the J call TRBJ2-2; a weak D match, TRBD1 (6 bases). The length of the CDR3 is 15 residues. CDR1 and CDR2 (germline): SGHTA, FQGNSA. Trimming removed 5 bases from V and 3 bases from J, with 13 bases in between. CDR3 coding DNA: TGTGCCAGCAGCAACCGGGACACATACACCGGGGAGCTGTTTTTT. It translates to CASSNRDTYTGELFF.

This clonotype was recorded a few times. This chain connects TRBV7-2 to TRBJ2-5; D gene uncertain. In germline, CDR1 is SGHTA, CDR2 FQGNSA. This CDR3 has 14 amino acids. Trimming cost V 5 bases and J 2 bases, with 12 bases left between them. The CDR3 sequence: CASSLRAIQETQYF. The CDR3 DNA is TGTGCCAGCAGCCTCCGGGCCATTCAAGAGACCCAGTACTTC. The entire variable domain, with the rest obtained from reference TRBV7-2 and TRBJ2-5, is as follows: GAGVSQSPSNKVTEKGKDVELRCDPISGHTALYWYRQSLGQGLEFLIYFQGNSAPDKSGLPSDRFSAERTGGSVSTLTIQRTQQEDSAVYLCASSLRAIQETQYFGPGTRLLVL.

This clonotype was seen only a few times. This rearrangement joins TRBV29-1 to TRBJ2-1; D perhaps matches TRBD2 (5 bases). Germline V gene data show CDR1 as SQVTM and CDR2 as ANQGSEA. The V end was cut by 4 bases, the J end by 2 bases, with 9 bases between. The CDR3 loop spans 13 amino acids. In DNA form, the CDR3 reads TGCAGCGTTGTAGCGAGCCCCTACAATGAGCAGTTCTTC. Its translation: CSVVASPYNEQFF.

This clonotype was counted many times. The chain recombines TRBV18 with TRBJ2-1; either TRBD1 or TRBD2 may fit D (5 bases each). The germline V gene encodes CDR1 KGHSH and CDR2 LQKENI. The CDR3 contains 16 residues. V was trimmed by 3 bases and J by 1 base, leaving 13 bases between them. Here the CDR3 reads CASSPLGVGSYNEQFF. The CDR3, as DNA: TGTGCCAGCTCACCGTTGGGGGTGGGGTCCTACAATGAGCAGTTCTTC. The full variable domain, completed using reference TRBV18 and TRBJ2-1, is NAGVMQNPRHLVRRRGQEARLRCSPMKGHSHVYWYRQLPEEGLKFMVYLQKENIIDESGMPKERFSAEFPKEGPSILRIQQVVRGDSAAYFCASSPLGVGSYNEQFFGPGTRLTVL.

This clonotype was seen at least ten times. The chain has TRBV9 and TRBJ2-7; tentatively, D is TRBD2 (6 bases). Looked up from germline, CDR1 is SGDLS and CDR2 is YYNGEE. V lost 2 bases to trimming and J lost 5 bases, with 11 bases between them. The CDR3 has 13 amino acids. The CDR3 bases are TGTGCCAGCAGCGTGGGACTGGCAAACGAGCAGTACTTC. Residues: CASSVGLANEQYF.

This clonotype was counted many times. The chain uses TRBV2 and TRBJ2-7; the D call may be TRBD1 or TRBD2 (5 bases each). The germline V gene encodes CDR1 SNHLY and CDR2 FYNNEI. The CDR3 sequence is 17 residues long. The germline V and J ends were trimmed by 7 bases and 2 bases, with 24 bases remaining between them. The CDR3 is CASNTPATGRSAYEQYF. CDR3 DNA: TGTGCCAGCAACACTCCCGCGACGGGGCGCTCCGCCTACGAGCAGTACTTC. The full variable domain, rest sourced from reference TRBV2 and TRBJ2-7, is EPEVTQTPSHQVTQMGQEVILRCVPISNHLYFYWYRQILGQKVEFLVSFYNNEISEKSEIFDDQFSVERPDGSNFTLKIRSTKLEDSAMYFCASNTPATGRSAYEQYFGPGTRLTVT.

This chain joins TRBV5-8 and TRBJ2-3, with 7 bases matching TRBD2. V lost 5 bases, J lost 4 bases, and 10 bases stayed unmatched. The germline V gene encodes CDR1 SGHTS and CDR2 YDEGEE. CDR3 length equals 15 residues. CDR3 in amino acids: CASSSSGIGPDTQYF. The CDR3 DNA is TGTGCCAGCAGTTCAAGCGGGATCGGCCCAGATACGCAGTATTTT.

Concerning this clonotype: Possible read error: a much larger clone is one base away. The CDR3 DNA is TGCGGCAGCAGCCAAGAGCCGGGACAGGGGTTAGTAAGAGCTTTCTTT. Protein: CGSSQEPGQGLVRAFF. The chain uses TRBV4-3 and TRBJ1-1; TRBD1 matches 10 bases. The CDR3 spans 16 residues. From germline, CDR1 is LGHNA and CDR2 YSLEER.

This chain links TRBV20-1 with TRBJ1-1; D uncertain. V was trimmed by 5 bases and J by 6 bases, leaving 22 bases between them. The germline gives CDR1 DFQATT, CDR2 SNEGSKA (reference sequence). This CDR3 spans 15 amino acids. The CDR3 sequence is CSAGRPLGLRAEAFF. The CDR3 coding sequence is TGCAGTGCTGGACGGCCTTTGGGCCTCCGCGCTGAAGCTTTCTTT.

Ten or more counts support this clonotype. This chain uses TRBV7-9 with TRBJ1-1, with a weak D call TRBD1 (6 bases). In germline, CDR1 is SEHNR, CDR2 FQNEAQ (reference sequence). Trimming took 5 bases from V and 1 from J, leaving 8 bases between them. This CDR3 is 13 amino acids long. The CDR3 here is CASSRQENTEAFF. CDR3 sequence (DNA): TGTGCCAGCAGCCGACAGGAGAACACTGAAGCTTTCTTT.

The sample holds many counts of this clonotype. The chain is built from TRBV5-1 and TRBJ2-7; 11 positions match TRBD1. CDR3 length: 15 amino acids. Germline V gene lookup returns CDR1 SGHRS and CDR2 YFSETQ. The ends lost 5 bases at V and 5 bases at J; junction bases unmatched: 9. The CDR3 DNA reads as TGCGCCAGCAGACCGCGGGACAGGGGGGTCCACGAGCAGTACTTC. Translating it yields CASRPRDRGVHEQYF.

This clonotype has at least ten counts. CDR3 nucleotides: TGTGCCAGCAGTTACTCTGGATGGGATGGAGGGTACAATGAGCAGTTCTTC. This translates into CASSYSGWDGGYNEQFF. The V gene is TRBV6-5, the J gene TRBJ2-1; tentatively, D is TRBD2 (6 bases). The CDR3 loop spans 17 amino acids. CDR1 and CDR2 from the germline V gene are MNHEY and SVGAGI. The V end was cut by 0 bases, the J end by 4 bases, with 16 bases between.

Many counts were recorded for this clonotype. The chain couples TRBV28 to TRBJ1-1; TRBD1 agrees at 9 bases. In germline, CDR1 is MDHEN, CDR2 SYDVKM. This CDR3 comprises 14 residues. V lost 7 bases and J lost 2; bases outside the gene matches: 5. The CDR3 region is CASKRTGENTEAFF. The CDR3 region has the DNA TGTGCCAGCAAAAGGACAGGGGAAAACACTGAAGCTTTCTTT.

Remarks on this clonotype: This could be a read error, since a much larger clone is one nucleotide away. The rearrangement joins TRBV7-2 to TRBJ2-3; 12 nucleotides line up with TRBD2. The CDR3 runs to 16 residues. V lost 5 bases, J lost 5 bases, and 8 bases stayed unmatched. Per germline, CDR1 SGHTA and CDR2 FQGNSA. The CDR3 nucleotides read TGTGCCAGCAGCCCCCGACTAGCGGGGGAAAAAGATACGCAGTATTTT. This encodes CASSPRLAGEKDTQYF. Based on the CDR3 plus reference TRBV7-2 and TRBJ2-3, the full variable domain is GAGVSQSPSNKVTEKGKDVELRCDPISGHTALYWYRQSLGQGLEFLIYFQGNSAPDKSGLPSDRFSAERTGGSVSTLTIQRTQQEDSAVYLCASSPRLAGEKDTQYFGPGTRLTVL.

This clonotype came up many times. This chain links TRBV7-2 with TRBJ2-3; D remains ambiguous. Germline CDR1 and CDR2: SGHTA and FQGNSA. The length of the CDR3 is 14 residues. V was trimmed by 1 base and J by 2 bases, leaving 7 bases between them. The CDR3 nucleotides are TGTGCCAGCAGCTTAGTCGTCGCCACAGATACGCAGTATTTT. Residues: CASSLVVATDTQYF. The full variable domain, its missing parts supplied by reference TRBV7-2 and TRBJ2-3, is GAGVSQSPSNKVTEKGKDVELRCDPISGHTALYWYRQSLGQGLEFLIYFQGNSAPDKSGLPSDRFSAERTGGSVSTLTIQRTQQEDSAVYLCASSLVVATDTQYFGPGTRLTVL.

The table lists this clonotype with many counts. V usage is TRBV5-1 and J usage is TRBJ2-2; D call uncertain. CDR3 length: 14 residues. The germline V gene encodes CDR1 SGHRS and CDR2 YFSETQ. Trimming stripped 3 bases from V and 5 bases from J, with 11 bases between. The CDR3 coding sequence is TGCGCCAGCAGCTCCGGTGGGTTGACCGGGGAGCTGTTTTTT. Residues: CASSSGGLTGELFF.

The chain is built from TRBV27 and TRBJ2-1, with 9 positions matching TRBD1. CDR1 is MNHEY, CDR2 SMNVEV, per germline (reference sequence). The CDR3 is made up of 17 amino acids. Trimming at V came to 4 bases and at J to 12 bases, leaving 19 bases not matched to a gene. DNA for the CDR3: TGTGCCAGCAGTTCGGGTTTATGGGACAGGGTTCTTTCGGGGCAGTTCTTC. The encoded protein is CASSSGLWDRVLSGQFF.

This clonotype was counted only a few times. The chain carries TRBV7-9 and TRBJ1-3; D gene ambiguous. Germline V gene data show CDR1 as SEHNR and CDR2 as FQNEAQ (reference sequence). CDR3 length: 13 amino acids. The V end lost 0 bases, the J end lost 6 bases, and 6 bases lay between the germline ends. The CDR3 region is CASSLAGENTIYF. The CDR3 nucleotides read TGTGCCAGCAGCTTAGCGGGCGAAAACACCATATATTTT.

In this sample, this clonotype turned up many times. The chain is built from TRBV7-2 and TRBJ2-1; D perhaps matches TRBD1 (5 bases). Per germline, CDR1 SGHTA and CDR2 FQGNSA. Trimming took off 2 bases at V and 6 bases at J, with 8 bases between the two ends. CDR3 length: 13 residues. CDR3 in DNA: TGTGCCAGCAGCTTAAGACAGATCAATGAGCAGTTCTTC. Translating it yields CASSLRQINEQFF.

This clonotype was detected ten times or more. The chain uses TRBV29-1 and TRBJ2-7; 12 nucleotides align to TRBD2. This CDR3 is 14 amino acids long. Germline CDR1 and CDR2: SQVTM and ANQGSEA. J was trimmed by 3 bases and V by 6 bases; bases with no gene match: 6. The CDR3 loop is CSVYGLAGIYEQYF. DNA for the CDR3: TGCAGCGTCTACGGACTAGCGGGGATCTACGAGCAGTACTTC.